This T cell receptor beta chain was profiled in a study of blood T cell repertoires in COVID-19 (dated by TCRdb to between 2020 and 2021). Study-wide context: The collaborator samples originated in the United States, Italy and Spain and spanned the acute and convalescent phases of COVID-19. The prospective study material was composed of cDNA or gDNA derived from T cells, B-cell-depleted T cells, or PBMCs. The dataset comprised deeply sampled blood TCRbeta repertoires from subjects exposed to, actively infected with, or recovered from COVID-19. A freely available public database, intended as a resource for researchers studying the immune response to SARS-CoV-2, is where the repertoires were released. The samples were drawn from two sources: the first 160 participants of the ongoing ImmuneRACE study, and 950 to 1,500 subjects contributed by 6 global collaborators. Sample metadata almost always included a de-identified subject ID, COVID-19 status, age in years and sex. Where available, HLA class I and class II types were taken from metadata supplied by the sample provider and were not determined by assay-based typing. The full study reports these points: The quantity of clinical and demographic metadata differed by source and by participant and was supplied without curation.

TCRbeta CDR3 regions were amplified from genomic DNA using the immunoSEQ Assay, a bias-controlled multiplex PCR. The paper's data handling went like this. The number of nucleated cells in each sample was estimated from the amplification of reference gene primers within the assay. Sequence reads were collapsed and filtered to measure the absolute abundance of every unique TCRbeta CDR3 rearrangement. For each sample, productive Simpson clonality was calculated as the square root of Simpson's diversity index across productive rearrangements. TCRdb holds this immuneACCESS table with in-frame rearrangements only. Some clones are missing; in checked studies, unresolved V genes explain under half, and the rest has no known cause. V and J calls and clone size follow that table, whereas D and trimming were derived from the DNA. This sample comprises tens of thousands of clones, over 75% of them detected only once. Over 2.5% of the sample goes to the ten largest clones.

Whole blood was collected in K2EDTA tubes by collaborating institutions according to the institutions' own protocols. For TCRbeta analysis, collaborator samples were shipped as frozen whole blood, as isolated PBMCs, or as DNA extracted from either sample type. A note on this clone: Its antigen target is currently unknown. There are no base qualities to consult, and no much larger clone falls within one base.

Looking up the germline V gene yields CDR1 MGHRA and CDR2 YSYEKL. From the cysteine through the phenylalanine, the CDR3 covers 15 amino acids. Only the CDR3 DNA is retained, 45 bases long and in frame from the first base. The germline V and J ends show losses of 1 base and 3 bases respectively, and no gene match explains 6 bases of the junction. The sample taken for sequencing was peripheral blood. The receptor was isolated from a man of 80 years or more with acute or convalescent COVID-19. The chain employs TRBV4-1 and TRBJ2-7, and TRBD2 aligns with 7 junction nucleotides. The DNA sequence is TGCGCCAGCAGCCAAGGCCGTCTAGCGGTCTACGAGCAGTACTTC. It translates to CASSQGRLAVYEQYF.